The 16 T cell receptor beta chains in this list originate from one sample, sequenced in a study of T cell responses to AZD1222 COVID-19 vaccine. Sequenced by immunoSEQ multiplex PCR; TCRdb stores in-frame clones only, minus some. The table includes about 120,000 clones, 75% to 90% detected once. The specimen comprised peripheral blood, sampled 28 days after the second AZD1222 dose. The receptors here all came from an adult who received the AZD1222 COVID-19 vaccine.

As DNA, the CDR3 is TGTGCCAGCAGTTACCTTGGGAAGCAGCCCCAGCATTTT. It codes for CASSYLGKQPQHF. J is TRBJ1-5 and V is TRBV6-5; no reliable D call. This CDR3 contains 13 residues. Trimming left V 2 bases short and J 7 bases short, with 9 bases between. Germline assignment: CDR1 MNHEY and CDR2 SVGAGI.

The chain recombines TRBV18 with TRBJ1-1, with no clear D. In germline, CDR1 is KGHSH, CDR2 LQKENI. Trimming cost V 0 bases and J 1 base, with 6 bases left between them. CDR3 length: 14 amino acids. In nucleotides, the CDR3 is TGTGCCAGCTCACCACCGTGGGGGAACACTGAAGCTTTCTTT. Amino acids: CASSPPWGNTEAFF.

The V and J genes are TRBV25-1 and TRBJ1-1, with unresolved D. The CDR3 is 15 residues long. V was pared by 0 bases and J by 2 bases, with 10 bases between. Germline assignment: CDR1 MGHDK and CDR2 SYGVNS. In DNA, the CDR3 is TGTGCCAGCAGTGAATATTGGCGGCACAACACTGAAGCTTTCTTT. It translates to CASSEYWRHNTEAFF.

The V call is TRBV6-5, the J call TRBJ1-2, with a weak D call TRBD1 (5 bases). V lost 2 bases and J lost 2, with 12 bases in between. The CDR3 contains 15 residues. Per germline, CDR1 MNHEY and CDR2 SVGAGI. CDR3: CASSYSRGNNYGYTF. CDR3 bases: TGTGCCAGCAGTTACAGTCGGGGGAACAACTATGGCTACACCTTC.

This chain connects TRBV5-1 to TRBJ2-3; D is perhaps TRBD1 or TRBD2 (5 bases each). CDR1 is SGHRS and CDR2 is YFSETQ in the germline V gene. The CDR3 is 16 residues long. Trimming shortened V by 0 bases and J by 0 bases, and 11 bases separated the two germline ends. The CDR3 protein is CASSLVGTDSTDTQYF. The CDR3, as DNA: TGCGCCAGCAGCTTGGTCGGGACGGATAGCACAGATACGCAGTATTTT.

The gene calls are TRBV10-3 and TRBJ2-3; D uncertain. The V end was cut by 2 bases, the J end by 0 bases, with 9 bases between. CDR1 and CDR2 (germline): ENHRY, SYGVKD. There are 15 residues in the CDR3. The CDR3 is CAISEAYLSTDTQYF. DNA of the CDR3: TGTGCCATCAGTGAGGCCTATCTAAGCACAGATACGCAGTATTTT.

V gene TRBV5-4 combines with J gene TRBJ1-6, with 7 bases fitting TRBD1. V was pared by 2 bases and J by 6 bases, with 8 bases of the junction left unmatched. This CDR3 has 16 residues. The germline V gene encodes CDR1 SGHNT and CDR2 YYREEE (reference sequence). The CDR3 coding sequence is TGTGCCAGCAGCTTCCCAGGACAGGCCGTTAATTCACCCCTCCACTTT. Its translation: CASSFPGQAVNSPLHF.

This clone came up once. This rearrangement joins TRBV19 to TRBJ1-5; D is unclear. The germline V and J ends were trimmed by 6 bases and 0 bases, with 12 bases remaining between them. CDR1 and CDR2 (germline): LNHDA, SQIVND (reference sequence). The CDR3 is made up of 15 amino acids. The chain's CDR3 is CASRPEAHSNQPQHF. The CDR3 DNA reads as TGTGCCAGTAGACCGGAGGCGCATAGCAATCAGCCCCAGCATTTT.

In its sample, this clone was seen once. V usage is TRBV29-1 and J usage is TRBJ2-3; the D gene is possibly TRBD2 (6 bases). CDR3 size: 12 residues. V was clipped by 8 bases and J by 1 base, with 10 bases between them. Germline-derived CDR1 and CDR2 are SQVTM and ANQGSEA. The CDR3 spells CSRDLGTDTQYF. CDR3 in DNA: TGCAGCCGGGACTTGGGCACAGATACGCAGTATTTT.

This chain uses TRBV5-4 with TRBJ2-5; the D gene is possibly TRBD2 (6 bases). CDR3 length: 16 amino acids. The germline V gene has CDR1 SGHNT and CDR2 YYREEE (reference sequence). Trimming removed 4 bases at V and 1 base at J, with 17 bases between. DNA of the CDR3: TGTGCCAGCAGCGCCTCTAGCGCCCGGTTCCAAGAGACCCAGTACTTC. Translation gives CASSASSARFQETQYF.

V usage is TRBV6-5 and J usage is TRBJ1-5; no reliable D call. This CDR3 contains 12 residues. The ends were cut back, 5 bases at V and 3 bases at J, with 5 bases in the middle. Germline lookup yields CDR1 MNHEY and CDR2 SVGAGI. The CDR3 region is CASSPLNQPQHF. The CDR3 DNA is TGTGCCAGCAGTCCCCTCAATCAGCCCCAGCATTTT.

This chain links TRBV24-1 with TRBJ1-1; 7 bases fit TRBD1. The V and J ends lost 2 bases and 5 bases, in that order; junction bases with no gene match: 13. Germline V gene lookup returns CDR1 KGHDR and CDR2 SFDVKD. The CDR3 contains 17 residues. CDR3 residues: CATSDSPRPDRWTEAFF. The CDR3 DNA reads TGTGCCACCAGTGATTCACCGAGGCCGGACAGGTGGACTGAAGCTTTCTTT.

The chain has TRBV11-2 and TRBJ2-1; D uncertain. The CDR3 extends over 13 amino acids. With 8 bases removed from V and 0 bases from J, the gap between germline ends came to 8 bases. CDR1 and CDR2 (germline): SGHAT, FQNNGV. CDR3 sequence reads: CASGFSSYNEQFF. The CDR3 DNA reads as TGTGCCAGCGGGTTTAGCTCCTACAATGAGCAGTTCTTC.

This rearrangement joins TRBV6-2 or TRBV6-3 to TRBJ1-2; 9 bases map to TRBD1. J lost 6 bases, V lost 0 bases, and 8 bases had no gene match. The V gene's germline CDR1 is MNHEY and CDR2 SVGEGT. This CDR3 contains 16 residues. CDR3 protein: CASSYSHTGGADGYTF. The CDR3 DNA follows: TGTGCCAGCAGTTACTCCCATACAGGGGGCGCAGATGGCTACACCTTC.

This rearrangement joins TRBV6-2 or TRBV6-3 to TRBJ1-2; weak D call: TRBD1 (5 bases). The CDR3 has 13 amino acids. V was trimmed by 3 bases and J by 4 bases, leaving 9 bases between them. CDR1 and CDR2 (germline): MNHEY, SVGEGT. CDR3 nucleotides: TGTGCCAGCAGTTATGAGGGGTCCTATGGCTACACCTTC. This translates into CASSYEGSYGYTF.

V usage is TRBV27 and J usage is TRBJ2-3; D is unresolved. From germline, CDR1 is MNHEY and CDR2 SMNVEV (reference sequence). This CDR3 is 11 amino acids long. Deletions cut 6 bases from V and 2 bases from J, with 3 bases between. CDR3 in DNA: TGTGCCAGCAGAACCACAGATACGCAGTATTTT. Its protein product is CASRTTDTQYF.